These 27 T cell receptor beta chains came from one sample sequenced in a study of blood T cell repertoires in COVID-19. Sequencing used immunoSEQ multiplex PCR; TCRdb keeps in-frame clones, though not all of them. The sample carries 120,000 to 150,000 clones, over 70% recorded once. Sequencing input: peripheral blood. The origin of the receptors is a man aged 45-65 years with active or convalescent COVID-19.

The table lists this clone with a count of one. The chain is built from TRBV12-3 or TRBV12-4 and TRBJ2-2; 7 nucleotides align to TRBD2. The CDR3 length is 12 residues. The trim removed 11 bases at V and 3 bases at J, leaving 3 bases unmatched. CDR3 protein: CAGGVYTGELFF. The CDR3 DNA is TGTGCCGGGGGGGTCTACACCGGGGAGCTGTTTTTT.

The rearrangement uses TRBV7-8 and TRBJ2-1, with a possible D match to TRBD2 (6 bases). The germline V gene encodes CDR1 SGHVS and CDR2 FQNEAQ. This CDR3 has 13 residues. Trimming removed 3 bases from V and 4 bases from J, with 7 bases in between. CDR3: CASSFGGYNEQFF. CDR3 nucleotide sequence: TGTGCCAGCAGCTTTGGGGGGTACAATGAGCAGTTCTTC.

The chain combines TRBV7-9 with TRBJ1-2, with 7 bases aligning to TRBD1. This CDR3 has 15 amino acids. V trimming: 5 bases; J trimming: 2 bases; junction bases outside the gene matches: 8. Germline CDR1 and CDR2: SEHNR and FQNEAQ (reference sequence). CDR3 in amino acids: CASSQGKGANYGYTF. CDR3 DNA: TGTGCCAGCAGCCAGGGAAAGGGGGCGAACTATGGCTACACCTTC.

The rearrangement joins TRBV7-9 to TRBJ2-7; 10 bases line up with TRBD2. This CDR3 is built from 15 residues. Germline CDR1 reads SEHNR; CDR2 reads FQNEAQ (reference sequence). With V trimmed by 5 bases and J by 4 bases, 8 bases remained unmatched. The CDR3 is CASSPPSGSPYEQYF. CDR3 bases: TGTGCCAGCAGCCCTCCTAGCGGGAGCCCTTACGAGCAGTACTTC.

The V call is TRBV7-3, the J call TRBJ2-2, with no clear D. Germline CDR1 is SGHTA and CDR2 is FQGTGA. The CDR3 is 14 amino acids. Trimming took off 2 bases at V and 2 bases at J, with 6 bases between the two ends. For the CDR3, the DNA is TGTGCCAGCAGCTTAGCGGTAAACACCGGGGAGCTGTTTTTT. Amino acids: CASSLAVNTGELFF.

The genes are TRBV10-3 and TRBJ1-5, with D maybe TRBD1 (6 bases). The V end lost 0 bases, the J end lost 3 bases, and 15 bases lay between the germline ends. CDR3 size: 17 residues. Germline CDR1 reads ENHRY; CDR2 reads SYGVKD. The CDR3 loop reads CAISESSRGADNQPQHF. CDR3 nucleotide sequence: TGTGCCATCAGTGAGTCGTCTCGGGGGGCCGACAATCAGCCCCAGCATTTT.

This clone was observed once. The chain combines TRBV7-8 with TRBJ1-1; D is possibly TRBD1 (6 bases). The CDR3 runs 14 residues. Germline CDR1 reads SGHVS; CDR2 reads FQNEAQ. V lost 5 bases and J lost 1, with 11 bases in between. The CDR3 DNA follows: TGTGCCAGCAGCAACCCGACAGGGAACACTGAAGCTTTCTTT. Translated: CASSNPTGNTEAFF.

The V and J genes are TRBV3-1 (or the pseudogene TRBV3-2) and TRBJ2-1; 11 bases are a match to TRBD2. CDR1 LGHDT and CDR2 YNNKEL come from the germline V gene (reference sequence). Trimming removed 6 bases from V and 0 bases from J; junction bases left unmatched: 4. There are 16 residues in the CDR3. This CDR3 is CASSLAGGSSYNEQFF. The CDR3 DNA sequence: TGTGCCAGCAGTCTAGCGGGAGGAAGCTCCTACAATGAGCAGTTCTTC.

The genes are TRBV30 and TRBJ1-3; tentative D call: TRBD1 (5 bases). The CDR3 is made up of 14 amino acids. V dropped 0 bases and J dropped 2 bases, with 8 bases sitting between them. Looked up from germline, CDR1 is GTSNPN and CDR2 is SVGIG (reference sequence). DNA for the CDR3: TGTGCCTGGAGTGTACAGGTTGCTGGAAACACCATATATTTT. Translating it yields CAWSVQVAGNTIYF.

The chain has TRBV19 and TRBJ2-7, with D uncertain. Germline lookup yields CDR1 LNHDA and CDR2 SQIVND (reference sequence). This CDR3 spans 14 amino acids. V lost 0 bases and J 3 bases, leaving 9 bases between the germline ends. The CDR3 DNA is TGTGCCAGTAGTATAGAGGCAGGCAACTACGAGCAGTACTTC. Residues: CASSIEAGNYEQYF.

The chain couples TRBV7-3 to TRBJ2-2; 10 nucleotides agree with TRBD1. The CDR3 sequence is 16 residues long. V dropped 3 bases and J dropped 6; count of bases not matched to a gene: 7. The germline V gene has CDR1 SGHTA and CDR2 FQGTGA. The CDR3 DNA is TGTGCCAGCAGCTTGATCGCCGGGACAGGGGCCGGGGAGCTGTTTTTT. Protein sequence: CASSLIAGTGAGELFF. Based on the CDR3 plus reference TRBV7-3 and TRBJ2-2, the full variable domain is GAGVSQTPSNKVTEKGKYVELRCDPISGHTALYWYRQSLGQGPEFLIYFQGTGAADDSGLPNDRFFAVRPEGSVSTLKIQRTERGDSAVYLCASSLIAGTGAGELFFGEGSRLTVL.

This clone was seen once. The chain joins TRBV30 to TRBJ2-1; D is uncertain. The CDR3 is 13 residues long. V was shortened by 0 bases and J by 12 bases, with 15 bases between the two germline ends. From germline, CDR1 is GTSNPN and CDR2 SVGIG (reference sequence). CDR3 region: CAWSVGPAGRQFF. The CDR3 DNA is TGTGCCTGGAGTGTAGGCCCCGCAGGAAGGCAGTTCTTC.

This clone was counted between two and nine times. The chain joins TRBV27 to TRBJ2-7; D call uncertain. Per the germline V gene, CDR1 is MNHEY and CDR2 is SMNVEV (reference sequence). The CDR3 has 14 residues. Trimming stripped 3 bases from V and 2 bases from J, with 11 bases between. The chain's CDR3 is CASSFLFPAYEQYF. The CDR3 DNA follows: TGTGCCAGCAGTTTTTTATTCCCAGCCTACGAGCAGTACTTC.

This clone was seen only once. The CDR3 is CASSTGTGFVETQYF. The CDR3 DNA reads as TGTGCCAGCAGCACAGGGACAGGGTTTGTAGAGACCCAGTACTTC. This rearrangement joins TRBV9 to TRBJ2-5; TRBD1 aligns across 9 bases. The ends lost 4 bases at V and 4 bases at J; junction bases unmatched: 8. Germline CDR1 is SGDLS and CDR2 is YYNGEE. This CDR3 comprises 15 residues. Full variable domain (remainder filled in from reference TRBV9 and TRBJ2-5): DSGVTQTPKHLITATGQRVTLRCSPRSGDLSVYWYQQSLDQGLQFLIQYYNGEERAKGNILERFSAQQFPDLHSELNLSSLELGDSALYFCASSTGTGFVETQYFGPGTRLLVL.

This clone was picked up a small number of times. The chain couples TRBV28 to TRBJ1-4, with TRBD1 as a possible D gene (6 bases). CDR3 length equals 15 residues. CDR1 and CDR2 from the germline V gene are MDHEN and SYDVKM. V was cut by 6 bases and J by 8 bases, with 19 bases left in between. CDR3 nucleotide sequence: TGTGCCAGCAGCTGGACAGATCTTTCAGGGGAAAAACTGTTTTTT. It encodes CASSWTDLSGEKLFF.

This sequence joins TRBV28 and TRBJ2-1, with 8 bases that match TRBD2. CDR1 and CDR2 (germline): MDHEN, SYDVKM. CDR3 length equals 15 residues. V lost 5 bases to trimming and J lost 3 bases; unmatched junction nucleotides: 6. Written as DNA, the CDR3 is TGTGCCAGCAGTCAGACTAGCGTTTACTACAATGAGCAGTTCTTC. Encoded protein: CASSQTSVYYNEQFF.

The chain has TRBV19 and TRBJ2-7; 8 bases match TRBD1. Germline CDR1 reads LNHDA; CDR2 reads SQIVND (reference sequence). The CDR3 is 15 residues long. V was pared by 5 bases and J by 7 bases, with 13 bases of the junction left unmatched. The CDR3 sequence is CASSGGSSRGLEQYF. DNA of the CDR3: TGTGCCAGTAGTGGGGGCTCGAGCAGGGGGCTGGAGCAGTACTTC.

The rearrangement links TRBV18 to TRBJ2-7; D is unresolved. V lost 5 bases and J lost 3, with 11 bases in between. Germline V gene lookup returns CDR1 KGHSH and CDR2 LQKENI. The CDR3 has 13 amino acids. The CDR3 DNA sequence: TGTGCCAGCTCAGCGCTAGTCAGCTACGAGCAGTACTTC. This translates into CASSALVSYEQYF.

The CDR3 region is CASQGSGRENTGELFF. The CDR3 coding sequence is TGTGCCAGTCAGGGGAGCGGGAGGGAGAACACCGGGGAGCTGTTTTTT. The rearrangement links TRBV19 to TRBJ2-2; 10 nucleotides line up with TRBD2. The CDR3 length is 16 residues. V trimming: 8 bases; J trimming: 1 base; junction bases outside the gene matches: 7. Germline CDR1 and CDR2: LNHDA and SQIVND (reference sequence).

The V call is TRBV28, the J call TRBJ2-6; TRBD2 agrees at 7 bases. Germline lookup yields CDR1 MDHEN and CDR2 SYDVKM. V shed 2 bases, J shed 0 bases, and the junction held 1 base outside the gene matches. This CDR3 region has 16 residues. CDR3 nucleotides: TGTGCCAGCAGTTTAGCGGGGGACTCTGGGGCCAACGTCCTGACTTTC. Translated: CASSLAGDSGANVLTF.

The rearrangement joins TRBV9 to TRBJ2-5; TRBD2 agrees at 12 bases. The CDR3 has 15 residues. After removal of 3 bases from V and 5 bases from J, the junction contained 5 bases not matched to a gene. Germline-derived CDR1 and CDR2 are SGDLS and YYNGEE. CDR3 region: CASSESLAGGETQYF. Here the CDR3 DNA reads TGTGCCAGCAGCGAATCACTAGCGGGAGGCGAGACCCAGTACTTC.

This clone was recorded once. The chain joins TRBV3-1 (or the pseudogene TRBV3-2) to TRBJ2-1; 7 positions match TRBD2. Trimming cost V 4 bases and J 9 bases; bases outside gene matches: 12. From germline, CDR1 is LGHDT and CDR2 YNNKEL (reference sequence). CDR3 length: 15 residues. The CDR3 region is CASSPAGRVDTEQFF. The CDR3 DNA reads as TGTGCCAGCAGCCCGGCGGGGAGGGTGGACACTGAGCAGTTCTTC.

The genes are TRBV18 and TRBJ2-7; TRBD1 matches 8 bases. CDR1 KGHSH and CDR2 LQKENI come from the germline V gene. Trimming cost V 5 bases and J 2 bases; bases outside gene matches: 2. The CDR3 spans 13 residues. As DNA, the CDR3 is TGTGCCAGCTCAGGACAGGGCCCCTACGAGCAGTACTTC. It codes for CASSGQGPYEQYF.

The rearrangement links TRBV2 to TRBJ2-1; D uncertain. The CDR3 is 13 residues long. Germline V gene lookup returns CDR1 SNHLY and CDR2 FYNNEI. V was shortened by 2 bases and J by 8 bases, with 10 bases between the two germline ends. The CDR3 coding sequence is TGTGCCAGCAGTGAACTGGCCTTCGATGAGCAGTTCTTC. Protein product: CASSELAFDEQFF.

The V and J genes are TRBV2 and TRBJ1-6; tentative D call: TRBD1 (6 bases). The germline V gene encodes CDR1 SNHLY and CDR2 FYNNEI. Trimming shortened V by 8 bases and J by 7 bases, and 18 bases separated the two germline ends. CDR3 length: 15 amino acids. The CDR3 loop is CASLRQWTENSPLHF. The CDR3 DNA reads TGTGCCAGCCTTAGACAATGGACAGAGAATTCACCCCTCCACTTT. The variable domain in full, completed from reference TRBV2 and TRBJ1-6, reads EPEVTQTPSHQVTQMGQEVILRCVPISNHLYFYWYRQILGQKVEFLVSFYNNEISEKSEIFDDQFSVERPDGSNFTLKIRSTKLEDSAMYFCASLRQWTENSPLHFGNGTRLTVT.

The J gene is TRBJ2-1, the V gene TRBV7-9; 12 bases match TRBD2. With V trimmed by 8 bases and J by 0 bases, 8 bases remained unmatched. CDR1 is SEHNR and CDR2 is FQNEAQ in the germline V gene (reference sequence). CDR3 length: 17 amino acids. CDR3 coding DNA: TGTGCCAGCCTAGGACTAGCGGGGCAGAGCTCCTACAATGAGCAGTTCTTC. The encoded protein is CASLGLAGQSSYNEQFF.

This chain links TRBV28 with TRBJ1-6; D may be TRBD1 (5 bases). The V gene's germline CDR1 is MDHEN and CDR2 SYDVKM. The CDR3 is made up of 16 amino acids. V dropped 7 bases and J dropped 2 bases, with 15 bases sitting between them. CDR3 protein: CASTLSRAPYNSPLHF. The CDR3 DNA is TGTGCCAGCACGCTAAGCAGGGCCCCCTATAATTCACCCCTCCACTTT.